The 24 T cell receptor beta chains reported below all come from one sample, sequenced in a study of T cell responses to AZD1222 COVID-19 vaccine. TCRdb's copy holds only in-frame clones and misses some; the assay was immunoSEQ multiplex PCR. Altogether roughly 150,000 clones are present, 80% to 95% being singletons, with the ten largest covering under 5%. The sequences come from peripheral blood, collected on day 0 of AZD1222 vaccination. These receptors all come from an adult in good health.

The CDR3 nucleotides are TGCGCCAGCAGCCTAGCCGGCGCTGAAGCTTTCTTT. Translated, it gives CASSLAGAEAFF. The V gene is TRBV4-1, the J gene TRBJ1-1, with D unresolved. Trimming pared 4 bases from V and 6 bases from J, leaving 9 bases between. Germline V gene sequence: CDR1 MGHRA, CDR2 YSYEKL. The CDR3 runs to 12 residues.

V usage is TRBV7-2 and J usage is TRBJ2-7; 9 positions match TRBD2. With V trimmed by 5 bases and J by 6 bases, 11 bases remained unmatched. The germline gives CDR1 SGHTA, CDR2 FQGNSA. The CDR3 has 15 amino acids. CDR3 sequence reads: CASSGGAGGIREQYF. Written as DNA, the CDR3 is TGTGCCAGCAGCGGGGGAGCGGGAGGAATACGCGAGCAGTACTTC. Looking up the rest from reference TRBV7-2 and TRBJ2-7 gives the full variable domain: GAGVSQSPSNKVTEKGKDVELRCDPISGHTALYWYRQSLGQGLEFLIYFQGNSAPDKSGLPSDRFSAERTGGSVSTLTIQRTQQEDSAVYLCASSGGAGGIREQYFGPGTRLTVT.

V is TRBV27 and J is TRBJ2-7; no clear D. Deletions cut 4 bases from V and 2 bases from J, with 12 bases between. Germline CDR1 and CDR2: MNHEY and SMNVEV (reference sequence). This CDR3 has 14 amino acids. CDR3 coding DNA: TGTGCCAGCAGTTGGAATAAGGGCCCCTACGAGCAGTACTTC. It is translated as CASSWNKGPYEQYF.

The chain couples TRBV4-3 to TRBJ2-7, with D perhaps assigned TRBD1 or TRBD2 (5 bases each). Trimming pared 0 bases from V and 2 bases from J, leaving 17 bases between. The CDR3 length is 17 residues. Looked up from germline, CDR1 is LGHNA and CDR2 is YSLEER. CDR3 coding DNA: TGCGCCAGCAGCCAAGAGAAGGGATTAGAGGGGCCCTACGAGCAGTACTTC. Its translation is CASSQEKGLEGPYEQYF.

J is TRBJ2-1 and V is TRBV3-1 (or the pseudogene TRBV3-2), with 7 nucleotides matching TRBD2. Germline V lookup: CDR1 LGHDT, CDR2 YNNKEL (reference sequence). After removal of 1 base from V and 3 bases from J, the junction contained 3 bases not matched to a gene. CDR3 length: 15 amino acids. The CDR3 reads CASSQGASGYNEQFF. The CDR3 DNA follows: TGTGCCAGCAGCCAAGGGGCTAGCGGCTACAATGAGCAGTTCTTC.

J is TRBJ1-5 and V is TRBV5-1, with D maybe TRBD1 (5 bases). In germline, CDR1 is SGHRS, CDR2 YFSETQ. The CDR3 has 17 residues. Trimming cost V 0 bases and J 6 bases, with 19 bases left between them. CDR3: CASSLANPAGRGQPQHF. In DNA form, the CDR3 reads TGCGCCAGCAGCTTGGCCAACCCAGCAGGGAGGGGTCAGCCCCAGCATTTT. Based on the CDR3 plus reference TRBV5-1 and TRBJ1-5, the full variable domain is KAGVTQTPRYLIKTRGQQVTLSCSPISGHRSVSWYQQTPGQGLQFLFEYFSETQRNKGNFPGRFSGRQFSNSRSEMNVSTLELGDSALYLCASSLANPAGRGQPQHFGDGTRLSIL.

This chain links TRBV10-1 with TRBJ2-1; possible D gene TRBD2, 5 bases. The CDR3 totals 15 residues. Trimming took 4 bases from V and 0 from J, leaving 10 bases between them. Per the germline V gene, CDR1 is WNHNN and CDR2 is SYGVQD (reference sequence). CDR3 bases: TGCGCCAGCAGTGTTTCGGGAAGCTCCTACAATGAGCAGTTCTTC. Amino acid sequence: CASSVSGSSYNEQFF.

The CDR3 spells CATSRGWQETQYF. The CDR3 nucleotides read TGTGCCACCAGCCGGGGCTGGCAGGAGACCCAGTACTTC. This rearrangement joins TRBV15 to TRBJ2-5, with D perhaps assigned TRBD1 or TRBD2 (5 bases each). Looked up from germline, CDR1 is LNHNV and CDR2 is YYDKDF (reference sequence). The ends were cut back, 5 bases at V and 5 bases at J, with 12 bases in the middle. The CDR3 contains 13 residues.

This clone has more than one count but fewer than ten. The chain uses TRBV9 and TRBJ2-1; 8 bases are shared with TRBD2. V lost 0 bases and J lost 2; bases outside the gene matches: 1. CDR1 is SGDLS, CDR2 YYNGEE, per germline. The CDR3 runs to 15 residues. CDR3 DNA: TGTGCCAGCAGCGTAGGACTAGCGACCTACAATGAGCAGTTCTTC. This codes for CASSVGLATYNEQFF.

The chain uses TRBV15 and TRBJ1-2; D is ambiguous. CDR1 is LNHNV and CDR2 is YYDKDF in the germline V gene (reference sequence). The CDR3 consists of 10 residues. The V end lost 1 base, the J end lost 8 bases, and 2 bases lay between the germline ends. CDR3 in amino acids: CATSRVGYTF. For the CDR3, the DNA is TGTGCCACCAGCAGAGTAGGCTACACCTTC.

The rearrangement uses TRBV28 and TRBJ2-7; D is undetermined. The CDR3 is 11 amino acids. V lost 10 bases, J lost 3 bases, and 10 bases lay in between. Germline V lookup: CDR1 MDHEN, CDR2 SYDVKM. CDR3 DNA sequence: TGTGCCACCAGGAGATTCTACGAGCAGTACTTC. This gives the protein CATRRFYEQYF. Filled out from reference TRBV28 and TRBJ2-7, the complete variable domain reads DVKVTQSSRYLVKRTGEKVFLECVQDMDHENMFWYRQDPGLGLRLIYFSYDVKMKEKGDIPEGYSVSREKKERFSLILESASTNQTSMYLCATRRFYEQYFGPGTRLTVT.

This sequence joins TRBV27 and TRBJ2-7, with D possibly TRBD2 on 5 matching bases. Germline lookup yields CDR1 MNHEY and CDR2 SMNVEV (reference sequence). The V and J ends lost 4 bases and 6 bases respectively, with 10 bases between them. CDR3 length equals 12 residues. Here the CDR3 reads CASSSLGVEQYF. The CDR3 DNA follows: TGTGCCAGCAGTTCCCTGGGAGTCGAGCAGTACTTC.

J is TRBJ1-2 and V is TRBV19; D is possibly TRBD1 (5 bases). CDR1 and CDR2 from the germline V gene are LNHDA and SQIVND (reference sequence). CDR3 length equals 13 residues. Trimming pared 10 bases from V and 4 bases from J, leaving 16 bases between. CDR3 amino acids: CATLGPSFYGYTF. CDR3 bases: TGTGCCACCCTGGGGCCTTCGTTCTATGGCTACACCTTC.

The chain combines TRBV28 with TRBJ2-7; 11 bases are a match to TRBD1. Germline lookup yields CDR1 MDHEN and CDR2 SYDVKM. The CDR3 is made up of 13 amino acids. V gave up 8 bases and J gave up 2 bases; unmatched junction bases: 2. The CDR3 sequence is CASWGQGAYEQYF. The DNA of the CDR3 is TGTGCCAGCTGGGGACAGGGGGCCTACGAGCAGTACTTC.

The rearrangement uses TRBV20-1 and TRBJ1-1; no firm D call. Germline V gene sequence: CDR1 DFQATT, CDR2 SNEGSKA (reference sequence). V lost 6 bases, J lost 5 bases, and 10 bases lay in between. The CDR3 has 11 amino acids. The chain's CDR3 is CSAEVGTEAFF. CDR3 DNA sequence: TGCAGTGCGGAGGTCGGGACTGAAGCTTTCTTT.

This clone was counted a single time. The CDR3 DNA follows: TGCGCCAGCTCCGGGGACAGGGACTACGAGCAGTACTTC. Its protein product is CASSGDRDYEQYF. The V call is TRBV10-2, the J call TRBJ2-7, with 9 bases lining up with TRBD1. The CDR3 has 13 amino acids. Looked up from germline, CDR1 is WSHSY and CDR2 is SAAADI. V was clipped by 8 bases and J by 3 bases; unmatched bases: 5.

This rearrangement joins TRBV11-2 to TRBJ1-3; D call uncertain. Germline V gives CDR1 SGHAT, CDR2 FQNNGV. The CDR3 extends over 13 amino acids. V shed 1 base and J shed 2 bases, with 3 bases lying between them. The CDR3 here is CASSLVTGNTIYF. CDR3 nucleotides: TGTGCCAGCAGCTTAGTGACTGGAAACACCATATATTTT.

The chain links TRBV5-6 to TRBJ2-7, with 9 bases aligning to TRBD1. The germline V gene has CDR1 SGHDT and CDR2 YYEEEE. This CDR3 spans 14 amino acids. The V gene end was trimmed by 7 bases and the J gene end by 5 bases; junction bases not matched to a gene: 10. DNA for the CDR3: TGTGCCAGCTCCGGACAGGGGAAAGGCCACGAGCAGTACTTC. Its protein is CASSGQGKGHEQYF.

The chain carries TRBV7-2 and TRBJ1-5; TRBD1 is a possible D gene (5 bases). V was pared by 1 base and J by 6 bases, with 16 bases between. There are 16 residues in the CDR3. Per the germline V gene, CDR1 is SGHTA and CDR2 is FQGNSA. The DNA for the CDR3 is TGTGCCAGCAGCTTAGAGACCGGAGCGGGACCTCAGCCCCAGCATTTT. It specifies CASSLETGAGPQPQHF.

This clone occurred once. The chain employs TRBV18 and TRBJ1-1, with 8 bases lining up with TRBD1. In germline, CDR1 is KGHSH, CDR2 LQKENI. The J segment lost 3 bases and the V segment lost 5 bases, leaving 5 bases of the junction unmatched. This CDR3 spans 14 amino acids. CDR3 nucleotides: TGTGCCAGCTCATCCCTACAGGGGGACACTGAAGCTTTCTTT. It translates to CASSSLQGDTEAFF. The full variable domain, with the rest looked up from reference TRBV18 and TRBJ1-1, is NAGVMQNPRHLVRRRGQEARLRCSPMKGHSHVYWYRQLPEEGLKFMVYLQKENIIDESGMPKERFSAEFPKEGPSILRIQQVVRGDSAAYFCASSSLQGDTEAFFGQGTRLTVV.

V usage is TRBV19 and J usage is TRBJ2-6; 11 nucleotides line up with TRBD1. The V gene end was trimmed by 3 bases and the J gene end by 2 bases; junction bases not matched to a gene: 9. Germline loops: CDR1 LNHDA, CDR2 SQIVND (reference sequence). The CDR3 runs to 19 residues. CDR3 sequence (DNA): TGTGCCAGTAGTATTATTGGACAGGGGGCGCATCCTGGGGCCAACGTCCTGACTTTC. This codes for CASSIIGQGAHPGANVLTF.

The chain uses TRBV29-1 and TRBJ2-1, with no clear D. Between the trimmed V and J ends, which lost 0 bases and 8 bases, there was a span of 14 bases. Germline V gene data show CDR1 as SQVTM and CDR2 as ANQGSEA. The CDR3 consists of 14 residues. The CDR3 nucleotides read TGCAGCGTTGAAGATGACCGGGCCGTCCATGAGCAGTTCTTC. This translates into CSVEDDRAVHEQFF.

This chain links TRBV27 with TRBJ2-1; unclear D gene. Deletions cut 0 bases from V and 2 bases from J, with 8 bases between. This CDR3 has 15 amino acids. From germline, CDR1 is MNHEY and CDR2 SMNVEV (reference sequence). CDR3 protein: CASSLSADPYNEQFF. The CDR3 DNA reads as TGTGCCAGCAGTTTATCGGCGGATCCCTACAATGAGCAGTTCTTC.

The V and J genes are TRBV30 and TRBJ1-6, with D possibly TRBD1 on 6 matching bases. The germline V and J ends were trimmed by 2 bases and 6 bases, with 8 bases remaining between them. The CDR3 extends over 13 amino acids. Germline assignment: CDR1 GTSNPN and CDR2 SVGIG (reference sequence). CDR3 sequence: CAWSTGSNSPLHF. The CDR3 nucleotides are TGTGCCTGGAGTACAGGGTCTAATTCACCCCTCCACTTT.